This T cell receptor beta chain was recorded in a study of CD8 T cells in Susac syndrome. Findings and caveats of the study: The study conceded that its TCR sequencing and HLA analysis involved relatively few individuals.

V gave up 2 bases and J gave up 6 bases; unmatched junction bases: 7. Germline V gene data show CDR1 as SGHVS and CDR2 as FQNEAQ. The CDR3 is 15 residues long. In the case of this clonotype: Its antigen is still unknown.

Sequencing of TCR beta was performed on blood CD8+ T cells and on blood CD4+ T cells. Reverse transcription of about 0.5 to 1 ug RNA was performed with random hexamers. Multiplex PCR with immunoSEQ amplified the TCR beta CDR3 across 54 Vbeta and 13 Jbeta. MiXCR was run by TCRdb on the immunoSEQ multiplex PCR reads, yielding one entry per CDR3 protein. In the table there are 95,000 or so distinct CDR3 sequences, over 80% of which are singletons. This sequence originates from a human donor in good health. The chain joins TRBV7-8 to TRBJ2-1; 7 bases map to TRBD2. The sequenced sample consisted of CD8+ T cells from PBMCs. CDR3 protein: CASSLRASGTNEQFF. The CDR3 DNA reads as TGTGCCAGCAGCTTACGGGCTAGCGGAACCAATGAGCAGTTCTTC.